These 21 T cell receptor beta chains share one sample of origin, sequenced in a study of T-cell reconstitution after alpha-beta-depleted transplantation in children. As it was prepared, the TCRbeta library received unique molecular identifiers. TCRdb re-analysed the PCR reads in MiXCR, keeping a single row per CDR3 protein. The sample contains about 250,000 distinct CDR3 sequences, roughly a quarter of which appear only once. Material: PBMCs, mostly from graft donor cells, obtained 360 days after TCRalphabeta/CD19-depleted stem cell transplant. The receptors were gathered from a female patient between 2 and 15 years old who had a stem cell transplant for congenital amegakaryocytic thrombocytopenia, so the T cells may come from the graft donor.

The chain joins TRBV20-1 to TRBJ2-5, with 10 bases aligning to TRBD2. CDR3 length: 15 residues. Trimming at V came to 6 bases and at J to 0 bases, leaving 7 bases not matched to a gene. Germline-derived CDR1 and CDR2 are DFQATT and SNEGSKA (reference sequence). CDR3: CSAYLAGAYQETQYF. The DNA for the CDR3 is TGCAGTGCGTACCTAGCGGGGGCTTACCAAGAGACCCAGTACTTC.

This chain uses TRBV27 with TRBJ2-2; TRBD2 aligns across 15 bases. Germline V gene lookup returns CDR1 MNHEY and CDR2 SMNVEV (reference sequence). J lost 6 bases, V lost 5 bases, and 7 bases had no gene match. The CDR3 runs to 17 residues. The CDR3 bases are TGTGCCAGCAGTCCTTGGACTAGCGGGGGGGCTGCCGGGGAGCTGTTTTTT. Protein: CASSPWTSGGAAGELFF.

This clonotype was seen more than once but under ten times. The chain is built from TRBV20-1 and TRBJ2-3, with 8 bases lining up with TRBD2. Germline CDR1 and CDR2: DFQATT and SNEGSKA (reference sequence). This CDR3 has 17 residues. In nucleotides, the CDR3 is TGCAGCACGCCCGGTGGGACTAGGCTGAGTAGCACAGATACGCAGTATTTT. This sequence encodes CSTPGGTRLSSTDTQYF.

This clonotype was found a few times. The chain uses TRBV25-1 and TRBJ2-7, with D perhaps matching TRBD1 (6 bases). The germline V gene has CDR1 MGHDK and CDR2 SYGVNS. The CDR3 spans 11 residues. V was clipped by 3 bases and J by 8 bases, with 8 bases between them. DNA of the CDR3: TGTGCCAGCAGTGACAGGGACAAGCAGTACTTC. Its protein is CASSDRDKQYF.

The chain joins TRBV20-1 to TRBJ1-1, with unresolved D. From germline, CDR1 is DFQATT and CDR2 SNEGSKA (reference sequence). The V end lost 6 bases, the J end lost 1 base, and 21 bases lay between the germline ends. This CDR3 spans 16 amino acids. The CDR3 here is CSAPDGVFKANTEAFF. In DNA form, the CDR3 reads TGCAGTGCGCCAGATGGGGTTTTCAAGGCGAACACTGAAGCTTTCTTT.

This rearrangement joins TRBV6-1 to TRBJ2-2, with 9 positions matching TRBD2. Germline V lookup: CDR1 MNHNS, CDR2 SASEGT. The CDR3 is 15 amino acids. Trimming cost V 5 bases and J 6 bases; bases outside gene matches: 7. The CDR3 protein is CASSTPSGEAGELFF. CDR3 DNA: TGTGCCAGCAGTACCCCTAGCGGGGAGGCCGGGGAGCTGTTTTTT.

This clonotype showed up just a few times. V is TRBV5-4 and J is TRBJ2-1; TRBD2 matches 9 bases. Per the germline V gene, CDR1 is SGHNT and CDR2 is YYREEE (reference sequence). The CDR3 spans 16 residues. V trimming: 4 bases; J trimming: 8 bases; junction bases outside the gene matches: 13. CDR3 DNA: TGTGCCAGCAGCCCGGGAGAGAGCGGGAGGCGGGATGAGCAGTTCTTC. The encoded protein is CASSPGESGRRDEQFF.

The V and J genes are TRBV4-1 and TRBJ2-7; D remains unclear. CDR1 MGHRA and CDR2 YSYEKL come from the germline V gene. The V gene lost 2 bases and the J gene lost 6 bases, with 11 bases spanning the gap. This CDR3 region has 13 residues. CDR3 protein: CASSQSWVGEQYF. CDR3 DNA: TGCGCCAGCAGCCAAAGCTGGGTGGGCGAGCAGTACTTC.

The J gene is TRBJ2-2, the V gene TRBV20-1, with D perhaps TRBD2 (6 bases). CDR1 is DFQATT and CDR2 is SNEGSKA in the germline V gene (reference sequence). The germline V and J ends were trimmed by 5 bases and 4 bases, with 14 bases remaining between them. This CDR3 is 14 amino acids long. CDR3 nucleotides: TGCAGTGCTCCGGGGGAGATTAGCACCGGGGAGCTGTTTTTT. Protein: CSAPGEISTGELFF.

The sample holds a few counts of this clonotype. The chain joins TRBV5-1 to TRBJ2-5; 10 bases line up with TRBD2. In germline, CDR1 is SGHRS, CDR2 YFSETQ. Losses at the gene ends were 4 bases for V and 3 bases for J; bases not matched to a gene: 6. This CDR3 comprises 15 residues. The CDR3 region has the DNA TGCGCCAGCAGCGACCTAGCGGGAGTGGAAGAGACCCAGTACTTC. Protein product: CASSDLAGVEETQYF. Using reference TRBV5-1 and TRBJ2-5 for the parts outside the CDR3, the full variable domain is KAGVTQTPRYLIKTRGQQVTLSCSPISGHRSVSWYQQTPGQGLQFLFEYFSETQRNKGNFPGRFSGRQFSNSRSEMNVSTLELGDSALYLCASSDLAGVEETQYFGPGTRLLVL.

This rearrangement joins TRBV28 to TRBJ2-1; 14 nucleotides line up with TRBD2. Germline V gene sequence: CDR1 MDHEN, CDR2 SYDVKM. The ends lost 4 bases at V and 9 bases at J; junction bases unmatched: 14. This CDR3 has 18 residues. The CDR3 bases are TGTGCCAGCAGTTCCCCCCGACTAGCGGGAGGGTCAAATCCTGAGCAGTTCTTC. This sequence encodes CASSSPRLAGGSNPEQFF.

The rearrangement links TRBV2 to TRBJ2-7, with D unresolved. The CDR3 is 12 amino acids. From germline, CDR1 is SNHLY and CDR2 FYNNEI. Trimming shortened V by 5 bases and J by 4 bases, and 9 bases separated the two germline ends. The CDR3 DNA follows: TGTGCCAGCAGTCAGGACCCTTACGAGCAGTACTTC. This codes for CASSQDPYEQYF. The full variable domain, with the rest looked up from reference TRBV2 and TRBJ2-7, is EPEVTQTPSHQVTQMGQEVILRCVPISNHLYFYWYRQILGQKVEFLVSFYNNEISEKSEIFDDQFSVERPDGSNFTLKIRSTKLEDSAMYFCASSQDPYEQYFGPGTRLTVT.

J is TRBJ2-7 and V is TRBV10-2; possibly TRBD2 for D (5 bases). The length of the CDR3 is 14 residues. Trimming cost V 1 base and J 2 bases, with 9 bases left between them. Germline V gene sequence: CDR1 WSHSY, CDR2 SAAADI. The CDR3 DNA reads as TGCGCCAGCAGTGAGTATGGACTGACCTACGAGCAGTACTTC. Protein sequence: CASSEYGLTYEQYF.

DNA for the CDR3: TGCGCCAGCAGCCAAGACGGGCTCCCGGATACGCAGTATTTT. Residues: CASSQDGLPDTQYF. The V gene is TRBV4-1, the J gene TRBJ2-3; D is unresolved. The ends were cut back, 0 bases at V and 6 bases at J, with 10 bases in the middle. CDR1 is MGHRA and CDR2 is YSYEKL in the germline V gene. The CDR3 runs 14 residues.

This sequence joins TRBV29-1 and TRBJ2-7; 7 bases are a match to TRBD2. This CDR3 spans 15 amino acids. V gave up 2 bases and J gave up 5 bases; unmatched junction bases: 12. CDR1 and CDR2 (germline): SQVTM, ANQGSEA. The CDR3 DNA sequence: TGCAGCGTTGAACGGGCCGACGGGACTACCAACGAGCAGTACTTC. It translates to CSVERADGTTNEQYF.

This clonotype was detected only a few times. This chain links TRBV10-3 with TRBJ2-5, with 10 nucleotides matching TRBD1. This CDR3 spans 15 amino acids. Germline assignment: CDR1 ENHRY and CDR2 SYGVKD. The ends lost 0 bases at V and 5 bases at J; junction bases unmatched: 3. The CDR3 DNA reads TGTGCCATCAGTGAGTCGGGACAGGGGAAGGAGACCCAGTACTTC. Translation: CAISESGQGKETQYF.

This CDR3 is CASSFGAGGSQETQYF. The CDR3 nucleotides are TGTGCCAGCAGTTTCGGGGCGGGGGGCTCGCAAGAGACCCAGTACTTC. The V gene is TRBV12-3 or TRBV12-4, the J gene TRBJ2-5, with 8 bases lining up with TRBD2. The junction had 8 bases not matched to a gene; V was cut back by 3 bases and J by 2 bases. The CDR3 totals 16 residues.

This clonotype has only a few counts. The chain links TRBV20-1 to TRBJ2-2, with D unresolved. The CDR3 spans 13 residues. V lost 3 bases and J lost 1, with 6 bases in between. Germline V lookup: CDR1 DFQATT, CDR2 SNEGSKA (reference sequence). CDR3 sequence: CSARKENTGELFF. The CDR3 DNA reads as TGCAGTGCTAGGAAAGAGAACACCGGGGAGCTGTTTTTT.

The chain employs TRBV28 and TRBJ1-1; no firm D call. V lost 3 bases, J lost 3 bases, and 5 bases lay in between. The germline V gene has CDR1 MDHEN and CDR2 SYDVKM. This CDR3 has 12 amino acids. The CDR3 protein is CASSFLDTEAFF. The CDR3 region has the DNA TGTGCCAGCAGTTTTCTGGACACTGAAGCTTTCTTT.

The rearrangement links TRBV7-6 to TRBJ2-7; 12 bases agree with TRBD2. J gave up 2 bases and V 5 bases, and 7 bases lay outside the gene matches. The CDR3 is 16 residues long. Germline V gives CDR1 SGHVS, CDR2 FNYEAQ. The CDR3 bases are TGTGCCAGCAGCCCCGGTGGACTAGCGGGAACCTACGAGCAGTACTTC. This codes for CASSPGGLAGTYEQYF.

The J gene is TRBJ1-1, the V gene TRBV29-1; TRBD1 agrees at 7 bases. The CDR3 has 15 amino acids. From germline, CDR1 is SQVTM and CDR2 ANQGSEA. V shed 2 bases, J shed 5 bases, and the junction held 11 bases outside the gene matches. The CDR3 spells CSVEPGVRGTTEAFF. CDR3 bases: TGCAGCGTTGAACCTGGGGTCAGGGGGACGACTGAAGCTTTCTTT. Supplemented by reference TRBV29-1 and TRBJ1-1, the full variable domain reads SAVISQKPSRDICQRGTSLTIQCQVDSQVTMMFWYRQQPGQSLTLIATANQGSEATYESGFVIDKFPISRPNLTFSTLTVSNMSPEDSSIYLCSVEPGVRGTTEAFFGQGTRLTVV.